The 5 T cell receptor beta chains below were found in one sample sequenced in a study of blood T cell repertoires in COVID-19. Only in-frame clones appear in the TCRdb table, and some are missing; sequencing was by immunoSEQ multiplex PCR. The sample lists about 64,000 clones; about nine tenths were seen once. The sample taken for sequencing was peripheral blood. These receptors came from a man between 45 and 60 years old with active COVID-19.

In DNA form, the CDR3 reads TGTGCCAGCAGCTTATCGGTTGGCGCAGGGGGCCGAAACACCATATATTTT. Translating gives CASSLSVGAGGRNTIYF. V usage is TRBV7-6 and J usage is TRBJ1-3, with 8 bases that match TRBD1. The CDR3 is 17 amino acids. Germline-derived CDR1 and CDR2 are SGHVS and FNYEAQ. Losses at the gene ends were 2 bases for V and 5 bases for J; bases not matched to a gene: 11. Supplemented by reference TRBV7-6 and TRBJ1-3, the full variable domain reads GAGVSQSPRYKVTKRGQDVALRCDPISGHVSLYWYRQALGQGPEFLTYFNYEAQQDKSGLPNDRFSAERPEGSISTLTIQRTEQRDSAMYRCASSLSVGAGGRNTIYFGEGSWLTVV.

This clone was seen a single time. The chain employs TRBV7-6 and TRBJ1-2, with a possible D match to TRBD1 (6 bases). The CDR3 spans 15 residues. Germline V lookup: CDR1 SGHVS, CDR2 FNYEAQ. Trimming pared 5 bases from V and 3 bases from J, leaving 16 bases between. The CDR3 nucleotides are TGTGCCAGCAGCCCAGAGGGGGGGCGCGACTATGGCTACACCTTC. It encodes CASSPEGGRDYGYTF.

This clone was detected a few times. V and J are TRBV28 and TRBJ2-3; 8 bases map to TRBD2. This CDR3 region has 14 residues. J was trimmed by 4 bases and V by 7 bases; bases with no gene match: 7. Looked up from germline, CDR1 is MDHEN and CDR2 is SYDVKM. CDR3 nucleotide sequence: TGTGCCAGCATCCAGAGCGGGAGACCAGATACGCAGTATTTT. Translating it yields CASIQSGRPDTQYF.

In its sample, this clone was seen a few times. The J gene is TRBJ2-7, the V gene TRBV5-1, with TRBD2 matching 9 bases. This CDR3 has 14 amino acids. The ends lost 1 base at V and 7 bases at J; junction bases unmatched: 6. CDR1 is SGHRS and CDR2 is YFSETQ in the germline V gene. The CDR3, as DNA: TGCGCCAGCAGCTTGTCTAGCGGGGCGGGAGAGCAGTACTTC. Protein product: CASSLSSGAGEQYF. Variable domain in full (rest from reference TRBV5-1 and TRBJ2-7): KAGVTQTPRYLIKTRGQQVTLSCSPISGHRSVSWYQQTPGQGLQFLFEYFSETQRNKGNFPGRFSGRQFSNSRSEMNVSTLELGDSALYLCASSLSSGAGEQYFGPGTRLTVT.

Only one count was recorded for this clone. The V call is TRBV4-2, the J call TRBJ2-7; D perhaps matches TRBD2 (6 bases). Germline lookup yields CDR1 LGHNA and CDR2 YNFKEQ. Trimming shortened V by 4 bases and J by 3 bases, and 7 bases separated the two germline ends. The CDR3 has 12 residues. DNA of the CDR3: TGTGCCAGCAGCCCCGGGGGCTACGAGCAGTACTTC. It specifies CASSPGGYEQYF.